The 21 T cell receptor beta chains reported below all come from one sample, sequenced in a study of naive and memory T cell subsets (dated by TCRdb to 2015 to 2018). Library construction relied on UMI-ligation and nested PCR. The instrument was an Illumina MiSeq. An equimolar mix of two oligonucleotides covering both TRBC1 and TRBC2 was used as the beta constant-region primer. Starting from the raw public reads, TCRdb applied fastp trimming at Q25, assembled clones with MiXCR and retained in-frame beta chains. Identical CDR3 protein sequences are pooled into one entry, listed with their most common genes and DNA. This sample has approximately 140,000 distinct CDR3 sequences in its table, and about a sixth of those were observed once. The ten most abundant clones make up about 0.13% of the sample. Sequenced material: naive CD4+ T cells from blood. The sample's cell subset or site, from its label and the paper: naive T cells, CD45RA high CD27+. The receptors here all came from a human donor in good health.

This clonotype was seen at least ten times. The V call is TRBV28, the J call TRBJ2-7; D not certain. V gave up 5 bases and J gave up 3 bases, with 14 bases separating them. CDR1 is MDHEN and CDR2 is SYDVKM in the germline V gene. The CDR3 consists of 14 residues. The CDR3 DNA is TGTGCCAGCAGTGGACCCAGGACGGGCTACGAGCAGTACTTC. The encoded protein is CASSGPRTGYEQYF. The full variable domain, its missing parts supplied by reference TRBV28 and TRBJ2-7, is DVKVTQSSRYLVKRTGEKVFLECVQDMDHENMFWYRQDPGLGLRLIYFSYDVKMKEKGDIPEGYSVSREKKERFSLILESASTNQTSMYLCASSGPRTGYEQYFGPGTRLTVT.

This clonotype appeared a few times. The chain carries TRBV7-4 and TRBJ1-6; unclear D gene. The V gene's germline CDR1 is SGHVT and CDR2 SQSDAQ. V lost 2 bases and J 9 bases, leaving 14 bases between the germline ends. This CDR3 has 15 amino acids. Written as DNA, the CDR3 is TGTGCCAGCAGCTTATCCCCCACGCAAAGTTCACCCCTCCACTTT. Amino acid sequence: CASSLSPTQSSPLHF.

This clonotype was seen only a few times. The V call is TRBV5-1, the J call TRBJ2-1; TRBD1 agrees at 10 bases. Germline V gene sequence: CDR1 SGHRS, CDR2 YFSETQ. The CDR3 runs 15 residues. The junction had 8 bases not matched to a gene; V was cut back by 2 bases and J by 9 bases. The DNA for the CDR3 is TGCGCCAGCAGCTTAGGACAGGGGGGGGCCAGTGAGCAGTTCTTC. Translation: CASSLGQGGASEQFF.

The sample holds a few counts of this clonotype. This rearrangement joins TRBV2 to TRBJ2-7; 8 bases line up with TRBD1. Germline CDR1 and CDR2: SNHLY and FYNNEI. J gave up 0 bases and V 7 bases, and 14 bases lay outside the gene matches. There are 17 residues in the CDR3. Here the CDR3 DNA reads TGTGCCAGCAATTGGCAGGGGGCCCGGACGAGCTCCTACGAGCAGTACTTC. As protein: CASNWQGARTSSYEQYF.

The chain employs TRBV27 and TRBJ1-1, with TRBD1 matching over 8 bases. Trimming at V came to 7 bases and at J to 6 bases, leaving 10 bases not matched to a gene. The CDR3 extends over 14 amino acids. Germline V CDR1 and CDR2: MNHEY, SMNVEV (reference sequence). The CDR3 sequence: CASTLQGGDAEAFF. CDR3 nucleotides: TGTGCCAGCACCCTACAGGGGGGGGACGCTGAAGCTTTCTTT.

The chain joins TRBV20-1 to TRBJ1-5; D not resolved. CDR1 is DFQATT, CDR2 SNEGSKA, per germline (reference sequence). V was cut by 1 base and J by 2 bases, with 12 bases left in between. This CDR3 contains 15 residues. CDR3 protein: CSARAGGLGNQPQHF. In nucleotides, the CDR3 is TGCAGTGCTAGAGCGGGCGGTTTGGGCAATCAGCCCCAGCATTTT.

CDR3 region: CSVDVAGGVNEQFF. For the CDR3, the DNA is TGCAGCGTTGACGTAGCGGGAGGGGTCAATGAGCAGTTCTTC. This chain joins TRBV29-1 and TRBJ2-1, with 11 bases aligning to TRBD2. The CDR3 covers 14 residues. CDR1 and CDR2 (germline): SQVTM, ANQGSEA. V gave up 3 bases and J gave up 6 bases; unmatched junction bases: 4.

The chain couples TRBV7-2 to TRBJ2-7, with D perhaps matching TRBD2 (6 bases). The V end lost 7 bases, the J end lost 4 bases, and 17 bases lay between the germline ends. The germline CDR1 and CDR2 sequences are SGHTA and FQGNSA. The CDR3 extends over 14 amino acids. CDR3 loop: CASNPTGRGYEQYF. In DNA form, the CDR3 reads TGTGCCAGCAACCCCACCGGACGGGGGTACGAGCAGTACTTC. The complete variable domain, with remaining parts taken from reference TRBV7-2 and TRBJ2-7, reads GAGVSQSPSNKVTEKGKDVELRCDPISGHTALYWYRQSLGQGLEFLIYFQGNSAPDKSGLPSDRFSAERTGGSVSTLTIQRTQQEDSAVYLCASNPTGRGYEQYFGPGTRLTVT.

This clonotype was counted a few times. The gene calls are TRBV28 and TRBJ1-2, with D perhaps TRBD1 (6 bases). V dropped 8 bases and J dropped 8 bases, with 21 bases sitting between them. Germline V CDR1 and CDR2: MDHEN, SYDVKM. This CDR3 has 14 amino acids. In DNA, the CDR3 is TGTGCCAGCGCGCGGGGGGGGCCGTGGGGCGGCTACACCTTC. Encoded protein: CASARGGPWGGYTF.

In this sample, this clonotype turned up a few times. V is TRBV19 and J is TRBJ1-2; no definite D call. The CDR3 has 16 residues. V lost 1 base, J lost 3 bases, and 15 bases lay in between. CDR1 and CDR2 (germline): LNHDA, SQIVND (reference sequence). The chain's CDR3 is CASSIVSAGQDYGYTF. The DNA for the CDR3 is TGTGCCAGTAGTATAGTGTCGGCGGGTCAGGACTATGGCTACACCTTC. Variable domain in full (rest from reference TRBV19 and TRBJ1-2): DGGITQSPKYLFRKEGQNVTLSCEQNLNHDAMYWYRQDPGQGLRLIYYSQIVNDFQKGDIAEGYSVSREKKESFPLTVTSAQKNPTAFYLCASSIVSAGQDYGYTFGSGTRLTVV.

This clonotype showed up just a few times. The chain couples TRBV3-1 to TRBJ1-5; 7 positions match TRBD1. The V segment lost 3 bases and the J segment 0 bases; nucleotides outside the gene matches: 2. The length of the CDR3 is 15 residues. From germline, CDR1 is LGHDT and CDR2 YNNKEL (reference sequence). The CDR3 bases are TGTGCCAGCAGCCACGGGACAGATAGCAATCAGCCCCAGCATTTT. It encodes CASSHGTDSNQPQHF.

The CDR3, as DNA: TGTGCCATCAGTGTTGGGTTAAGGTCGGAGACCCAGTACTTC. It codes for CAISVGLRSETQYF. The rearrangement links TRBV10-3 to TRBJ2-5; D is undetermined. Trimming removed 4 bases from V and 5 bases from J, with 14 bases in between. From germline, CDR1 is ENHRY and CDR2 SYGVKD. This CDR3 comprises 14 residues.

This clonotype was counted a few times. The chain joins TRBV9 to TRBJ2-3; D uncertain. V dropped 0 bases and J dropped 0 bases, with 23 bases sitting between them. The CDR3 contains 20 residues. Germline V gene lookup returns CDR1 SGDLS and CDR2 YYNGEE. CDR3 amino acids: CASSVALVRFAGGSTDTQYF. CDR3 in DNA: TGTGCCAGCAGCGTAGCTCTCGTGAGATTCGCCGGCGGAAGCACAGATACGCAGTATTTT.

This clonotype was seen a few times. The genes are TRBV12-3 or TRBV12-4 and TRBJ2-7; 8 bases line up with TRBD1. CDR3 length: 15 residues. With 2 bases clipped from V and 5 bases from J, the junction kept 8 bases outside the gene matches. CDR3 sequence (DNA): TGTGCCAGCAGTTTAACCGGGACAGGAGCCGACGAGCAGTACTTC. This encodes CASSLTGTGADEQYF.

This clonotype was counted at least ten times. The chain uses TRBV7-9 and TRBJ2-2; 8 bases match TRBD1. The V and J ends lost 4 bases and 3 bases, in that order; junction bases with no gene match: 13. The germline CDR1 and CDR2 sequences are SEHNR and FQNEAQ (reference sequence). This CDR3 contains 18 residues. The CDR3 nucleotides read TGTGCCAGCAGCTCACCGTGGACAGGGAAGATAGACACCGGGGAGCTGTTTTTT. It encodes CASSSPWTGKIDTGELFF. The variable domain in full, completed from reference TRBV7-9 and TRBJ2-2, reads DTGVSQNPRHKITKRGQNVTFRCDPISEHNRLYWYRQTLGQGPEFLTYFQNEAQLEKSRLLSDRFSAERPKGSFSTLEIQRTEQGDSAMYLCASSSPWTGKIDTGELFFGEGSRLTVL.

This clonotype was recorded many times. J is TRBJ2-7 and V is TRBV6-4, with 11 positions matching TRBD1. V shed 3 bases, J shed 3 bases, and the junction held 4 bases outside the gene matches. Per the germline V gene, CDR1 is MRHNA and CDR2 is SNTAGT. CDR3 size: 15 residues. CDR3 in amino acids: CASSETGTGGYEQYF. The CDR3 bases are TGTGCCAGCAGTGAAACCGGGACAGGGGGCTACGAGCAGTACTTC.

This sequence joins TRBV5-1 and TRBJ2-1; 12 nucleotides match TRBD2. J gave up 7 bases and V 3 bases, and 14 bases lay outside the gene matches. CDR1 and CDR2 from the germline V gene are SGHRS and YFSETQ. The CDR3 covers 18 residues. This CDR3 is CASSSSSRLAGGGNEQFF. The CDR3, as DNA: TGCGCCAGCAGCTCCAGTAGTCGGCTAGCGGGAGGGGGGAATGAGCAGTTCTTC.

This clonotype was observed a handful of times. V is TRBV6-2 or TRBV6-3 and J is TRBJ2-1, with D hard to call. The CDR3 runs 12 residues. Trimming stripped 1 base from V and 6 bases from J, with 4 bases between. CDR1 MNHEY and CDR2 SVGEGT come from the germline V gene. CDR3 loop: CASSYLSNEQFF. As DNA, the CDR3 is TGTGCCAGCAGTTACTTGAGCAATGAGCAGTTCTTC.

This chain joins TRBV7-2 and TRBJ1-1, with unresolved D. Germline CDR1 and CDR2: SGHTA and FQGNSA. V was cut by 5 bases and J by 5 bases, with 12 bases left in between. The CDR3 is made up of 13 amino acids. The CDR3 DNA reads TGTGCCAGCAGCCACCGGGATGGTACTGAAGCTTTCTTT. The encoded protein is CASSHRDGTEAFF. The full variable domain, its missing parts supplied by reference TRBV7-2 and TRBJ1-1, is GAGVSQSPSNKVTEKGKDVELRCDPISGHTALYWYRQSLGQGLEFLIYFQGNSAPDKSGLPSDRFSAERTGGSVSTLTIQRTQQEDSAVYLCASSHRDGTEAFFGQGTRLTVV.

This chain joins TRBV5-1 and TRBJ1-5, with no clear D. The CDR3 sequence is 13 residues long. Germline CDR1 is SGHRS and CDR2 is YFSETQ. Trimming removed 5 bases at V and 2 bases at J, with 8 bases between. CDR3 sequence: CASRSGGNQPQHF. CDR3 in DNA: TGCGCCAGCAGATCCGGGGGCAATCAGCCCCAGCATTTT. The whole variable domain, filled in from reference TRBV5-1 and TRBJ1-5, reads KAGVTQTPRYLIKTRGQQVTLSCSPISGHRSVSWYQQTPGQGLQFLFEYFSETQRNKGNFPGRFSGRQFSNSRSEMNVSTLELGDSALYLCASRSGGNQPQHFGDGTRLSIL.

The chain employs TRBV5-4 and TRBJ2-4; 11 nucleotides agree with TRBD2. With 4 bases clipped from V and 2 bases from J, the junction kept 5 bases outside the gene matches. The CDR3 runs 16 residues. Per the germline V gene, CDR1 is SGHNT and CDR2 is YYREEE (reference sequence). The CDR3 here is CASSIGTSGTKNIQYF. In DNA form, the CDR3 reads TGTGCCAGCAGCATAGGGACTAGCGGTACCAAAAACATTCAGTACTTC.